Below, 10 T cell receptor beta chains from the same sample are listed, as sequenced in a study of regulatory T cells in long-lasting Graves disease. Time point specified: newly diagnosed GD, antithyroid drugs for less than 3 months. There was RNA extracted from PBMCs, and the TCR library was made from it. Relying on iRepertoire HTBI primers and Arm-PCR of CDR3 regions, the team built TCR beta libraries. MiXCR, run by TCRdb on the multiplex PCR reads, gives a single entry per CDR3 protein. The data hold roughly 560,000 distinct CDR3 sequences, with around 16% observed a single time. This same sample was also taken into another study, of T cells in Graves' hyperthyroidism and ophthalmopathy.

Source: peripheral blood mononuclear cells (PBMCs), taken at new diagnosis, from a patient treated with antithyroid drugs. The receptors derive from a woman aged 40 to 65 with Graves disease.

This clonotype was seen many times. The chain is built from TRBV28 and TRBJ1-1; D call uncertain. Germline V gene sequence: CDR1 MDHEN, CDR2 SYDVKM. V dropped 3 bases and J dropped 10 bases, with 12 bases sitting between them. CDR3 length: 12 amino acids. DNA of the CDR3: TGTGCCAGCAGTTTCGAGGGAGCACGAGCTTTCTTT. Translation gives CASSFEGARAFF.

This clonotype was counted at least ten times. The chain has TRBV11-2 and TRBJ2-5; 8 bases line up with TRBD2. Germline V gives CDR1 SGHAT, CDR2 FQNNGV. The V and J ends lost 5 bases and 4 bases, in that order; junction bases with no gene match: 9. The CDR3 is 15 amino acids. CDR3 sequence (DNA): TGTGCCAGCAGCCCTCCGGGCGGGGGGCGAGAGACCCAGTACTTC. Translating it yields CASSPPGGGRETQYF.

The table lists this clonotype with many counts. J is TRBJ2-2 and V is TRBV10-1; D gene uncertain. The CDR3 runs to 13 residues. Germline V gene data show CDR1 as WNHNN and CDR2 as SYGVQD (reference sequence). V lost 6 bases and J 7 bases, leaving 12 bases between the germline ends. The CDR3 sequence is CASSPVLSGELFF. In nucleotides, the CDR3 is TGCGCCAGCAGCCCCGTCCTCAGCGGGGAGCTGTTTTTT.

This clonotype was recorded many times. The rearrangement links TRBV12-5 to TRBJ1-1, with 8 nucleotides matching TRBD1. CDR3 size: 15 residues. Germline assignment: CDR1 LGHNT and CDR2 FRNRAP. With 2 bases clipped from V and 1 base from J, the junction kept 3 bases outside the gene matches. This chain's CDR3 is CASGLPGTGNTEAFF. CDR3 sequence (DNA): TGTGCTAGTGGTTTGCCCGGGACAGGGAACACTGAAGCTTTCTTT.

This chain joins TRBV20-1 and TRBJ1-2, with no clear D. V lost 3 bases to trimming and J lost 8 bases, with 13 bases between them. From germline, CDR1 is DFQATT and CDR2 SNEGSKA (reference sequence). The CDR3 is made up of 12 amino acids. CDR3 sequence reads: CSASEPVLGYTF. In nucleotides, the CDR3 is TGCAGTGCTAGTGAGCCCGTCTTGGGCTACACCTTC.

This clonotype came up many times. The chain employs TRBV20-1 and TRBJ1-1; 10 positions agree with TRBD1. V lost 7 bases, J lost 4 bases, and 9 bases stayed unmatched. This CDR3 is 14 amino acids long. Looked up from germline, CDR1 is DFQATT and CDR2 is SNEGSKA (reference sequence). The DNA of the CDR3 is TGCAGTGTACCAAGGGGACAGGGGTTCACTGAAGCTTTCTTT. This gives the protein CSVPRGQGFTEAFF.

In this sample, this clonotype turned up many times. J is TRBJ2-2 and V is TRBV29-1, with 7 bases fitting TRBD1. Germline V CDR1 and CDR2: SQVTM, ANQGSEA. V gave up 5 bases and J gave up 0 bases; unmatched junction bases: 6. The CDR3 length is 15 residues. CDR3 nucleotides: TGCAGCGTTCGGACAGGCAAGGCGAACACCGGGGAGCTGTTTTTT. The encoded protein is CSVRTGKANTGELFF.

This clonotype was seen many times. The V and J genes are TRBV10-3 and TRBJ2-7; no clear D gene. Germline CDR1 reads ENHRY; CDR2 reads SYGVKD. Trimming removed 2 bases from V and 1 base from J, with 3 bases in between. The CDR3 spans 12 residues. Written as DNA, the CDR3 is TGTGCCATCAGTGAGAAATCCTACGAGCAGTACTTC. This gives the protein CAISEKSYEQYF.

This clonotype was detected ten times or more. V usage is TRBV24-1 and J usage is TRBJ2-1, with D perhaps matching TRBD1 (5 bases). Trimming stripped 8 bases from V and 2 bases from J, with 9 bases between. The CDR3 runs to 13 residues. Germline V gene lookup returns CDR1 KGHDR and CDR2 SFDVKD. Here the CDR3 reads CATTGFPYNEQFF. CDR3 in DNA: TGTGCCACCACAGGGTTTCCCTACAATGAGCAGTTCTTC.

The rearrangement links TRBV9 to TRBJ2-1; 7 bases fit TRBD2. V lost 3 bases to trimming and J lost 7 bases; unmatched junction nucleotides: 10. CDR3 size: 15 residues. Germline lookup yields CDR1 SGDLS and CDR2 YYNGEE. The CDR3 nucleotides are TGTGCCAGCAGCGCTGGGCTAGCGGAAGGGAATGAGCAGTTCTTC. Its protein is CASSAGLAEGNEQFF.